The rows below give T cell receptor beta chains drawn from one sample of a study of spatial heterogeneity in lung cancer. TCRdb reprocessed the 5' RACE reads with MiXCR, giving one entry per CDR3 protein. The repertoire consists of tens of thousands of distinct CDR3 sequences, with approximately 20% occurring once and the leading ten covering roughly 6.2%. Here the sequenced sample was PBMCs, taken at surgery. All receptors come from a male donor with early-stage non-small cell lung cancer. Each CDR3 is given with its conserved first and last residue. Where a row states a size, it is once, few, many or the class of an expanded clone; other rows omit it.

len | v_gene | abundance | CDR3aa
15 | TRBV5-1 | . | CASSGGRPRTDTQYF
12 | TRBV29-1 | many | CSVGLRTDTQYF
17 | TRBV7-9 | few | CASSPNVMGPGNSPLHF
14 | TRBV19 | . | CASSIAVAPDTQYF
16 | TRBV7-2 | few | CASSPHELANAYEQYF
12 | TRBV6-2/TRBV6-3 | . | CASSKEGGTQYF
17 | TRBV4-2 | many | CASSPRTTLTDTGELFF
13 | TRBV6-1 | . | CASPDRAMETQYF
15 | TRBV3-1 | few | CASSPGTGGRNEQFF
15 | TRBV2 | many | CASSERSGSVNEQFF
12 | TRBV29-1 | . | CSGGTEYNEQFF
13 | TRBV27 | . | CASGDHGNYGYTF
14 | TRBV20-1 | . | CSARSIGGNTEAFF
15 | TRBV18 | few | CASSRQGSEDQPQHF
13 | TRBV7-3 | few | CASSLTMTDTQYF
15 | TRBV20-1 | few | CSAAARGARTDTQYF
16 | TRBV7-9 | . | CASSLGLPPSTDTQYF
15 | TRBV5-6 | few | CASSYRQGTFAEQFF
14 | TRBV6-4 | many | CASSEGQGYNEQFF
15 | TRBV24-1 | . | CATSDRDRGTDTQYF